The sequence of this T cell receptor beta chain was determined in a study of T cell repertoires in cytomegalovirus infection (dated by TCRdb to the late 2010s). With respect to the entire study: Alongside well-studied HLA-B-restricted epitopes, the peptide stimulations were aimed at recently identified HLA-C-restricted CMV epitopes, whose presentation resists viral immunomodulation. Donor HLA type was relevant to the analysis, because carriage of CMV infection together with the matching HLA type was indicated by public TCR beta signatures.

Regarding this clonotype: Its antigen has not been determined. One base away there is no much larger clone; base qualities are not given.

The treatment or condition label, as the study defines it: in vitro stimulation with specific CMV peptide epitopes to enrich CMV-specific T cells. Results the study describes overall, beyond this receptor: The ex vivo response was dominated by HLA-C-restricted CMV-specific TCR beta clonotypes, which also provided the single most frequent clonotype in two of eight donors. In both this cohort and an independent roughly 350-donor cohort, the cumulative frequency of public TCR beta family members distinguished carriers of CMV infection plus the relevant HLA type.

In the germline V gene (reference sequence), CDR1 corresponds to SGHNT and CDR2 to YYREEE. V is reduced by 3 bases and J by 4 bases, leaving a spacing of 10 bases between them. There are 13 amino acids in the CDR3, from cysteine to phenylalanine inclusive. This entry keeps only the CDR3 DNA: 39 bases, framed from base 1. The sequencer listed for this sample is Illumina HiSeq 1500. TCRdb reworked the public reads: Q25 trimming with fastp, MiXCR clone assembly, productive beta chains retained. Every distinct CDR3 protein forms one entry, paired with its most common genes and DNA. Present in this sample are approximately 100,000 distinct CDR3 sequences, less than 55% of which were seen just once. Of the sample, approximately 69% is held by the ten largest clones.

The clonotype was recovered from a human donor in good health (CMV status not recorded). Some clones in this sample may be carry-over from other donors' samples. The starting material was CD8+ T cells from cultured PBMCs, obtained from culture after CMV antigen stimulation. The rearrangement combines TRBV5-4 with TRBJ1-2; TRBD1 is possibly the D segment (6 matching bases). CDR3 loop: CASSSGGAYGYTF. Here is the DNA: TGTGCCAGCAGCTCGGGGGGCGCCTATGGCTACACCTTC.